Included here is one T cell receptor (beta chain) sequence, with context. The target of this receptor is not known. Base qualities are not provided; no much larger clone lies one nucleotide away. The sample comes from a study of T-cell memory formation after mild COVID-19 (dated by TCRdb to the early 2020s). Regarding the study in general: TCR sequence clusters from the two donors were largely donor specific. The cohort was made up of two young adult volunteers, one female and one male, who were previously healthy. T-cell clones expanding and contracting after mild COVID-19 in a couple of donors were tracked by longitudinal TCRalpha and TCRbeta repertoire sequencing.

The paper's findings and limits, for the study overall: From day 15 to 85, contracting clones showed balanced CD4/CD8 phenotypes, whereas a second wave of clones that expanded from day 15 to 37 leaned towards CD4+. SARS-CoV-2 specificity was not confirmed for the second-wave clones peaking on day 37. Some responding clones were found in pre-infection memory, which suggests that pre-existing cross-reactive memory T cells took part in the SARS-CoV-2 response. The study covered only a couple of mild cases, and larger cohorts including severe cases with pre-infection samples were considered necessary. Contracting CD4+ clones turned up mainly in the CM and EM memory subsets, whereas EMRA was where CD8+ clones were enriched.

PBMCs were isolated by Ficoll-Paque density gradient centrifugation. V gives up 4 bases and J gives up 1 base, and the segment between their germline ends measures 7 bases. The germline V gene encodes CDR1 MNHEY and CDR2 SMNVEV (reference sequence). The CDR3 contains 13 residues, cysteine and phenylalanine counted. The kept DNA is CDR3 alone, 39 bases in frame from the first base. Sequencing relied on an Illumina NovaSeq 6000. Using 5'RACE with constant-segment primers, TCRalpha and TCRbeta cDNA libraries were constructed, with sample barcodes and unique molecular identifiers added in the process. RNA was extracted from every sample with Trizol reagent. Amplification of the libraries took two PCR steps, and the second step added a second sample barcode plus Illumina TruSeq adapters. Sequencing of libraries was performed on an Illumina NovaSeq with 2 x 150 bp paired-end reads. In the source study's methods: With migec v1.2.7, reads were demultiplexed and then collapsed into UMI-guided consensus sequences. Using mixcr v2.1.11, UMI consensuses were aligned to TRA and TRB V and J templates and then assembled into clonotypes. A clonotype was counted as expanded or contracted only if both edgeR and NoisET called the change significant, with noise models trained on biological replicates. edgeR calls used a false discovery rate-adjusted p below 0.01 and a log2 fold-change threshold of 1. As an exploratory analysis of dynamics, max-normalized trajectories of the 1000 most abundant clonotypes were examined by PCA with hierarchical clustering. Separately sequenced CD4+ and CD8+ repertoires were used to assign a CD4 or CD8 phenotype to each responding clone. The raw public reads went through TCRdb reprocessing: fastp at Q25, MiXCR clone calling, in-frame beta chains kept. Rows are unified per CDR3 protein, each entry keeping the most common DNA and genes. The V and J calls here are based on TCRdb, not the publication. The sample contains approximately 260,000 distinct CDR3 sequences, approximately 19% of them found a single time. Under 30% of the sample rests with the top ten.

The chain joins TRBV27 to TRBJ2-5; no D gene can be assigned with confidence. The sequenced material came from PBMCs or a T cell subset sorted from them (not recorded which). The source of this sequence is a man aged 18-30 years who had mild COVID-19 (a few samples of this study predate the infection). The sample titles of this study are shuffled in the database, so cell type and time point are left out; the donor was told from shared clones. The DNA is TGTGCCAGCAGTTCCACCTTCCAAGAGACCCAGTACTTC. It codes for CASSSTFQETQYF.